Listed below are T cell receptor beta chains from one sample, sequenced in a study of blood T cell repertoires in COVID-19. The repertoire was sequenced with immunoSEQ multiplex PCR; TCRdb's copy has only in-frame clones and lacks some. The table lists over 7,500 clones, roughly 81% of them singletons. The sequenced material came from peripheral blood. The receptors were gathered from a man aged 55-75 years with active COVID-19. Each CDR3 is given with its conserved first and last residue. Fields, in order: V gene, J gene, clone size, D gene, CDR3 protein, CDR3 DNA. D genes are given only for firm matches. Only some rows state a clone size, as once, few, many or a class for expanded clones.

V gene: TRBV7-9; J gene: TRBJ1-6; clone size: NA; D gene: NA; CDR3 protein: CASSLSRGLNSPLHF; CDR3 DNA: TGTGCCAGCAGCTTATCGCGCGGGCTTAATTCACCCCTCCACTTT
V gene: TRBV5-1; J gene: TRBJ1-3; clone size: NA; D gene: NA; CDR3 protein: CASSPEGHSGNTIYF; CDR3 DNA: TGCGCCAGCAGCCCCGAGGGCCATTCTGGAAACACCATATATTTT
V gene: TRBV27; J gene: TRBJ2-5; clone size: NA; D gene: TRBD2; CDR3 protein: CASSLGSGGQETQYF; CDR3 DNA: TGTGCCAGCAGTTTGGGTAGCGGGGGGCAAGAGACCCAGTACTTC
V gene: TRBV12-3/TRBV12-4; J gene: TRBJ2-3; clone size: NA; D gene: NA; CDR3 protein: CASSTLQDTQYF; CDR3 DNA: TGTGCCAGCAGTACCCTCCAGGATACGCAGTATTTT
V gene: TRBV28; J gene: TRBJ2-2; clone size: few; D gene: TRBD1; CDR3 protein: CASSSHPGQGAIGELFF; CDR3 DNA: TGTGCCAGCAGTTCTCACCCCGGACAGGGGGCGATCGGGGAGCTGTTTTTT
V gene: TRBV7-2; J gene: TRBJ1-5; clone size: few; D gene: TRBD1; CDR3 protein: CASSRQTGTNQPQHF; CDR3 DNA: TGTGCCAGCAGCCGTCAGACAGGGACGAATCAGCCCCAGCATTTT
V gene: TRBV18; J gene: TRBJ2-5; clone size: once; D gene: NA; CDR3 protein: CASSPPEEETQYF; CDR3 DNA: TGTGCCAGCTCACCACCGGAGGAAGAGACCCAGTACTTC
V gene: TRBV28; J gene: TRBJ2-5; clone size: NA; D gene: NA; CDR3 protein: CASRRDVQETQYF; CDR3 DNA: TGTGCCAGCAGGCGGGACGTCCAAGAGACCCAGTACTTC
V gene: TRBV7-6; J gene: TRBJ2-1; clone size: once; D gene: TRBD2; CDR3 protein: CASSQLVAGGQVGEQFF; CDR3 DNA: TGTGCCAGCAGCCAACTAGTAGCGGGGGGGCAGGTGGGTGAGCAGTTCTTC
V gene: TRBV12-3/TRBV12-4; J gene: TRBJ2-1; clone size: NA; D gene: NA; CDR3 protein: CASMDYRYNEQFF; CDR3 DNA: TGTGCCAGCATGGACTACCGGTACAATGAGCAGTTCTTC
V gene: TRBV9; J gene: TRBJ2-5; clone size: few; D gene: NA; CDR3 protein: CASSLTPDWYQETQYF; CDR3 DNA: TGTGCCAGCAGCTTAACTCCGGACTGGTACCAAGAGACCCAGTACTTC
V gene: TRBV18; J gene: TRBJ2-7; clone size: NA; D gene: NA; CDR3 protein: CASSLSGVSYEQYF; CDR3 DNA: TGTGCCAGCTCACTTTCGGGGGTCTCCTACGAGCAGTACTTC
V gene: TRBV11-3; J gene: TRBJ2-1; clone size: NA; D gene: TRBD2; CDR3 protein: CASSPQAGAAYNEQFF; CDR3 DNA: TGTGCCAGCAGCCCCCAAGCGGGGGCGGCATACAATGAGCAGTTCTTC
V gene: TRBV30; J gene: TRBJ1-5; clone size: few; D gene: TRBD1; CDR3 protein: CAWSALTGGHQPQHF; CDR3 DNA: TGTGCCTGGAGCGCCCTGACAGGGGGCCATCAGCCCCAGCATTTT
V gene: TRBV6-4; J gene: TRBJ2-2; clone size: NA; D gene: TRBD2; CDR3 protein: CASRGGLAGGKGNTGELFF; CDR3 DNA: TGTGCCAGCAGGGGAGGACTAGCGGGAGGGAAGGGGAACACCGGGGAGCTGTTTTTT
V gene: TRBV3-1/TRBV3-2; J gene: TRBJ1-4; clone size: NA; D gene: TRBD1; CDR3 protein: CASSEPTGGLAKLFF; CDR3 DNA: TGTGCCAGCAGCGAACCGACAGGGGGTCTGGCAAAACTGTTTTTT
V gene: TRBV9; J gene: TRBJ2-3; clone size: NA; D gene: TRBD2; CDR3 protein: CASSDSGREGDTQYF; CDR3 DNA: TGTGCCAGCAGCGATAGCGGGAGGGAGGGAGATACGCAGTATTTT
V gene: TRBV11-1; J gene: TRBJ2-1; clone size: NA; D gene: TRBD1; CDR3 protein: CASSDRANEQFF; CDR3 DNA: TGTGCCAGCAGCGACAGGGCCAATGAGCAGTTCTTC
V gene: TRBV12-5; J gene: TRBJ2-7; clone size: once; D gene: NA; CDR3 protein: CASGHFRTEIIRAYEQYF; CDR3 DNA: TGTGCTAGTGGTCACTTTAGGACAGAGATAATAAGAGCCTACGAGCAGTACTTC